Below, 24 T cell receptor beta chains from the same sample are listed, as sequenced in a study of PD-L1 blockade in urothelial cancer (dated by TCRdb to about 2017). Preparation of the library involved the immunoSEQ multiplex PCR assay. Drawn from immuneACCESS, this table holds only the in-frame rearrangements with V and J called that TCRdb kept. Clones are partly lost; checked studies trace under half to an unresolved V gene and leave the rest unexplained. Recorded for this sample are 95,000 to 100,000 clones; about nine tenths of them occurred a single time. The top ten constitute more than 1.5% of the sample. The intended sense of this specimen's time point label: pretreatment peripheral blood. The sequencing here drew on PBMCs, taken around atezolizumab (anti-PD-L1) treatment. The receptor set was obtained from a man aged 55 to 70 with urothelial cancer.

This clone was counted a single time. V gene TRBV7-3 combines with J gene TRBJ1-1; possibly TRBD1 for D (5 bases). The germline CDR1 and CDR2 sequences are SGHTA and FQGTGA. The V gene lost 5 bases and the J gene lost 5 bases, with 15 bases spanning the gap. The CDR3 consists of 14 residues. The CDR3, as DNA: TGTGCCAGCAGCGTCCAGGGCGCTGGGACTGAAGCTTTCTTT. Translated: CASSVQGAGTEAFF. Full variable domain (outside the CDR3, taken from reference TRBV7-3 and TRBJ1-1): GAGVSQTPSNKVTEKGKYVELRCDPISGHTALYWYRQSLGQGPEFLIYFQGTGAADDSGLPNDRFFAVRPEGSVSTLKIQRTERGDSAVYLCASSVQGAGTEAFFGQGTRLTVV.

This sequence joins TRBV11-3 and TRBJ2-4; D is unclear. The V and J ends lost 4 bases and 1 base respectively, with 11 bases between them. The CDR3 has 15 residues. Germline V lookup: CDR1 SGHNT, CDR2 YENEEA. The CDR3 sequence: CASSSLEKAKNIQYF. CDR3 nucleotides: TGTGCCAGCAGCTCCCTGGAGAAGGCCAAAAACATTCAGTACTTC.

The chain has TRBV6-1 and TRBJ2-7; TRBD2 might be the D (5 bases). Germline CDR1 and CDR2: MNHNS and SASEGT. The CDR3 loop spans 11 amino acids. Deletions cut 6 bases from V and 6 bases from J, with 9 bases between. CDR3 sequence (DNA): TGTGCCAGCAGGAGGGTGGGCGAGCAGTACTTC. Its protein is CASRRVGEQYF.

The rearrangement uses TRBV6-6 and TRBJ1-2; 11 nucleotides align to TRBD1. The V gene end was trimmed by 5 bases and the J gene end by 3 bases; junction bases not matched to a gene: 2. CDR1 is MNHNY, CDR2 SVGAGI, per germline (reference sequence). The CDR3 is made up of 14 amino acids. CDR3: CASSTGQGDYGYTF. CDR3 bases: TGTGCCAGCAGTACGGGACAGGGGGACTATGGCTACACCTTC.

V gene TRBV5-5 combines with J gene TRBJ1-1; the D is unclear. The CDR3 extends over 13 amino acids. From germline, CDR1 is SGHKS and CDR2 YYEKEE (reference sequence). Trimming shortened V by 4 bases and J by 3 bases, and 10 bases separated the two germline ends. DNA of the CDR3: TGTGCCAGCAGCACTGGACTGTACACTGAAGCTTTCTTT. Its protein is CASSTGLYTEAFF.

The chain employs TRBV12-5 and TRBJ1-5; 9 bases are shared with TRBD1. This CDR3 comprises 18 residues. Germline lookup yields CDR1 LGHNT and CDR2 FRNRAP. J was trimmed by 2 bases and V by 2 bases; bases with no gene match: 10. CDR3 amino acids: CASGLLRQGDGRNQPQHF. DNA of the CDR3: TGTGCTAGTGGTTTGCTCCGACAGGGGGATGGACGCAATCAGCCCCAGCATTTT. Using reference TRBV12-5 and TRBJ1-5 for the parts outside the CDR3, the full variable domain is DARVTQTPRHKVTEMGQEVTMRCQPILGHNTVFWYRQTMMQGLELLAYFRNRAPLDDSGMPKDRFSAEMPDATLATLKIQPSEPRDSAVYFCASGLLRQGDGRNQPQHFGDGTRLSIL.

This chain connects TRBV7-9 to TRBJ2-1; 8 nucleotides line up with TRBD1. Losses at the gene ends were 2 bases for V and 9 bases for J; bases not matched to a gene: 9. CDR3 length: 15 residues. The V gene's germline CDR1 is SEHNR and CDR2 FQNEAQ (reference sequence). CDR3 DNA: TGTGCCAGCAGCTTAAAGGGGACAGGCCATTCTGAGCAGTTCTTC. It codes for CASSLKGTGHSEQFF. Complete variable domain (other parts from reference TRBV7-9 and TRBJ2-1): DTGVSQNPRHKITKRGQNVTFRCDPISEHNRLYWYRQTLGQGPEFLTYFQNEAQLEKSRLLSDRFSAERPKGSFSTLEIQRTEQGDSAMYLCASSLKGTGHSEQFFGPGTRLTVL.

The chain combines TRBV9 with TRBJ2-1, with D maybe TRBD2 (6 bases). Trimming took off 0 bases at V and 4 bases at J, with 14 bases between the two ends. The CDR3 runs to 16 residues. CDR1 and CDR2 (germline): SGDLS, YYNGEE. DNA for the CDR3: TGTGCCAGCAGCGTAGGCGTGGGAGGATCATACAATGAGCAGTTCTTC. It is translated as CASSVGVGGSYNEQFF.

This clone appeared a single time. The rearrangement links TRBV2 to TRBJ1-3; possibly TRBD1 for D (6 bases). CDR1 and CDR2 (germline): SNHLY, FYNNEI. Trimming took off 3 bases at V and 3 bases at J, with 12 bases between the two ends. CDR3 length: 15 residues. The CDR3 coding sequence is TGTGCCAGCAGTGATTTGGTACAGGGTGGAAACACCATATATTTT. This gives the protein CASSDLVQGGNTIYF.

The chain carries TRBV30 and TRBJ2-1; D unclear. This CDR3 has 12 residues. Trimming took off 2 bases at V and 8 bases at J, with 10 bases between the two ends. The germline V gene encodes CDR1 GTSNPN and CDR2 SVGIG (reference sequence). The CDR3, as DNA: TGTGCCTGGAGTCCCAGATTTCATGAGCAGTTCTTC. It translates to CAWSPRFHEQFF.

The chain uses TRBV30 and TRBJ1-3, with D unresolved. CDR1 is GTSNPN and CDR2 is SVGIG in the germline V gene (reference sequence). This CDR3 is 15 amino acids long. Trimming removed 4 bases from V and 3 bases from J, with 16 bases in between. The CDR3 reads CAWKAQPVGGNTIYF. The CDR3 DNA is TGTGCCTGGAAAGCACAGCCAGTGGGTGGAAACACCATATATTTT. Complete variable domain (other parts from reference TRBV30 and TRBJ1-3): SQTIHQWPATLVQPVGSPLSLECTVEGTSNPNLYWYRQAAGRGLQLLFYSVGIGQISSEVPQNLSASRPQDRQFILSSKKLLLSDSGFYLCAWKAQPVGGNTIYFGEGSWLTVV.

This chain connects TRBV11-2 to TRBJ1-1, with TRBD1 matching over 7 bases. With V trimmed by 5 bases and J by 5 bases, 8 bases remained unmatched. From germline, CDR1 is SGHAT and CDR2 FQNNGV. This CDR3 spans 14 amino acids. The CDR3 DNA is TGTGCCAGCAGCCGGGACAGAACGAGTACTGAAGCTTTCTTT. As protein: CASSRDRTSTEAFF.

This rearrangement joins TRBV10-1 to TRBJ2-1, with D perhaps matching TRBD1 (6 bases). The CDR3 is 15 residues long. The germline V and J ends were trimmed by 4 bases and 8 bases, with 18 bases remaining between them. CDR1 and CDR2 (germline): WNHNN, SYGVQD (reference sequence). The CDR3 loop reads CASSVGQGYFDEQFF. CDR3 coding DNA: TGCGCCAGCAGTGTGGGTCAGGGGTATTTCGATGAGCAGTTCTTC.

The rearrangement joins TRBV4-2 to TRBJ1-1, with TRBD1 matching 11 bases. The CDR3 runs to 20 residues. Trimming cost V 4 bases and J 3 bases; bases outside gene matches: 19. CDR1 is LGHNA, CDR2 YNFKEQ, per germline. The chain's CDR3 is CASSRRGTGGVAGRDTEAFF. The CDR3 DNA reads TGTGCCAGCAGCCGAAGAGGGACAGGGGGAGTAGCAGGTCGGGACACTGAAGCTTTCTTT.

This clone has more than one count but fewer than ten. CDR3 sequence: CASSRQGPYEQYF. DNA of the CDR3: TGTGCCAGTAGTAGACAGGGTCCATACGAGCAGTACTTC. The rearrangement joins TRBV19 to TRBJ2-7; 7 bases agree with TRBD1. The CDR3 has 13 amino acids. Germline CDR1 and CDR2: LNHDA and SQIVND (reference sequence). Trimming cost V 4 bases and J 4 bases; bases outside gene matches: 4.

The V and J genes are TRBV5-8 and TRBJ2-5, with 7 bases matching TRBD2. V lost 4 bases and J lost 4; bases outside the gene matches: 4. This CDR3 contains 13 residues. The germline V gene has CDR1 SGHTS and CDR2 YDEGEE. The CDR3 DNA sequence: TGTGCCAGCAGCCCTTGGGGGGGAGAGACCCAGTACTTC. Encoded protein: CASSPWGGETQYF.

This chain joins TRBV7-9 and TRBJ1-2, with a tentative D call TRBD1 (6 bases). From germline, CDR1 is SEHNR and CDR2 FQNEAQ (reference sequence). The V and J ends lost 5 bases and 8 bases respectively, with 15 bases between them. The CDR3 runs 13 residues. The CDR3 loop is CASSEQGPGGYTF. The CDR3 DNA reads as TGTGCCAGCAGCGAACAGGGACCAGGGGGCTACACCTTC. Supplemented by reference TRBV7-9 and TRBJ1-2, the full variable domain reads DTGVSQNPRHKITKRGQNVTFRCDPISEHNRLYWYRQTLGQGPEFLTYFQNEAQLEKSRLLSDRFSAERPKGSFSTLEIQRTEQGDSAMYLCASSEQGPGGYTFGSGTRLTVV.

The genes are TRBV11-3 and TRBJ2-2; possibly TRBD1 for D (5 bases). V lost 5 bases and J lost 2, with 12 bases in between. Germline V gene sequence: CDR1 SGHNT, CDR2 YENEEA. The CDR3 runs to 15 residues. CDR3 region: CASSAVGANTGELFF. CDR3 nucleotide sequence: TGTGCCAGCAGCGCCGTTGGGGCAAACACCGGGGAGCTGTTTTTT.

The chain employs TRBV5-1 and TRBJ1-2; D gene ambiguous. CDR3 length equals 18 residues. The ends were cut back, 4 bases at V and 6 bases at J, with 28 bases in the middle. Germline CDR1 reads SGHRS; CDR2 reads YFSETQ. The CDR3 DNA follows: TGCGCCAGCAGCCTGGGTTACGAGTATCCCGCCGTGCGGGATGGCTACACCTTC. Its translation is CASSLGYEYPAVRDGYTF. Looking up the rest from reference TRBV5-1 and TRBJ1-2 gives the full variable domain: KAGVTQTPRYLIKTRGQQVTLSCSPISGHRSVSWYQQTPGQGLQFLFEYFSETQRNKGNFPGRFSGRQFSNSRSEMNVSTLELGDSALYLCASSLGYEYPAVRDGYTFGSGTRLTVV.

This clone was found once. DNA of the CDR3: TGTGCCAGCAGCCGGGAGTTGGGAAACACTGAAGCTTTCTTT. Residues: CASSRELGNTEAFF. This rearrangement joins TRBV5-6 to TRBJ1-1; D gene uncertain. Germline assignment: CDR1 SGHDT and CDR2 YYEEEE. V was shortened by 4 bases and J by 2 bases, with 12 bases between the two germline ends. The CDR3 is 14 residues long.

DNA of the CDR3: TGTGCCAGCAGCTTGGTTATTGTTTCAGGGGAGAATGAGCAGTTCTTC. Its protein is CASSLVIVSGENEQFF. This chain joins TRBV5-4 and TRBJ2-1; D may be TRBD1 (6 bases). V shed 0 bases and J shed 7 bases, with 17 bases lying between them. CDR1 and CDR2 (germline): SGHNT, YYREEE (reference sequence). The CDR3 length is 16 residues.

J is TRBJ2-3 and V is TRBV29-1; 11 bases are shared with TRBD1. The junction had 7 bases not matched to a gene; V was cut back by 5 bases and J by 3 bases. CDR1 and CDR2 from the germline V gene are SQVTM and ANQGSEA. CDR3 length equals 15 residues. The CDR3 protein is CSVLGQGASTDTQYF. CDR3 DNA: TGCAGCGTTTTAGGACAGGGGGCTAGTACAGATACGCAGTATTTT.

V gene TRBV19 combines with J gene TRBJ1-5; D may be TRBD1 (5 bases). V was trimmed by 9 bases and J by 11 bases, leaving 17 bases between them. The V gene's germline CDR1 is LNHDA and CDR2 SQIVND (reference sequence). This CDR3 has 12 amino acids. CDR3 protein: CASSTRGKTQHF. DNA of the CDR3: TGTGCCAGCTCGACAAGGGGTAAGACCCAGCATTTT.

The chain uses TRBV18 and TRBJ2-2; D is possibly TRBD2 (5 bases). V was pared by 2 bases and J by 2 bases, with 12 bases between. Germline values: CDR1 KGHSH, CDR2 LQKENI. This CDR3 contains 16 residues. In DNA form, the CDR3 reads TGTGCCAGCTCACCAGTTGTGGGGAGAAACACCGGGGAGCTGTTTTTT. Translated, it gives CASSPVVGRNTGELFF.